This T cell receptor (beta chain) stems from a study of metastatic and nonmetastatic thyroid tumors. All patients were treatment-naive before thyroid surgery. V was pared by 1 base and J by 5 bases, with 8 bases of the junction left unmatched. CDR1 is SGDLS and CDR2 is YYNGEE in the germline V gene. The CDR3 loop spans 15 amino acids. With MiXCR, TCRdb reprocessed the PCR reads. Found here are approximately 12,000 clones, around 21% of them singletons; the top ten hold 13% to 15%. Sequencing was done on a sample of adjacent normal tissue. This receptor was identified in a female donor with papillary thyroid cancer or a benign thyroid nodule (not recorded which). Some clones in this sample may be carry-over from other donors' samples. The rearrangement joins TRBV9 to TRBJ2-7; 8 bases match TRBD2. CDR3 in DNA: TGTGCCAGCAGCGTATGGACAGCGGGAGTCAACGAGCAGTACTTC. Protein product: CASSVWTAGVNEQYF.